This TCR beta chain was recorded in a study of cytotoxic CD8 clonotypes in ibrutinib-treated CLL. Sequencing was performed with immunoSEQ multiplex PCR; in TCRdb, only in-frame clones are kept and a portion is missing. There are approximately 350,000 clones in the sample; over 60% occur only once, and 6.3% lies in the top ten. The germline CDR1 and CDR2 sequences are SGHNT and YYREEE (reference sequence). V lost 4 bases to trimming and J lost 4 bases; unmatched junction nucleotides: 7. The CDR3 is made up of 17 amino acids. The rearrangement links TRBV5-4 to TRBJ2-3, with TRBD2 matching 15 bases. The sequenced sample was PBMCs, obtained after 36 months of ibrutinib treatment. The clonotype was recovered from a human donor with chronic lymphocytic leukemia. CDR3 nucleotide sequence: TGTGCCAGCAGCCCTCGGACTAGCGGGGGGGCGGCAGATACGCAGTATTTT. Translating gives CASSPRTSGGAADTQYF.